These T cell receptor beta chains were read from a single sample in a study of cytomegalovirus exposure and HLA in healthy donors. Here immunoSEQ multiplex PCR was the method, and the copy in TCRdb shows in-frame clones only, minus some. This table holds more than 95,000 clones, around 10% found once. Sample: PBMCs. The receptors derive from a man aged 30 to 39 in good health and CMV-seronegative. The CDR3 runs from the conserved cysteine through the conserved F or W.

J gene | V gene | CDR3 protein
TRBJ2-7 | TRBV11-3 | CASREGTGRNEQYF
TRBJ2-7 | TRBV5-4 | CASSFYSGDPGQYF
TRBJ1-5 | TRBV2 | CASSAGQATNQPQHF
TRBJ1-1 | TRBV11-2 | CASSLVVDSSTEAFF
TRBJ2-7 | TRBV30 | CAWSGTGSSYEQYF
TRBJ2-7 | TRBV5-1 | CASRDGTGPYEQYF
TRBJ2-7 | TRBV6-1 | CASSEPTGGYEQYF
TRBJ2-7 | TRBV19 | CASSILAGEGDEQYF
TRBJ2-7 | TRBV7-9 | CASSQPGQGVYEQYF
TRBJ2-1 | TRBV19 | CASNPSGGYEQFF
TRBJ1-6 | TRBV2 | CASSDNWRSPLHF
TRBJ2-7 | TRBV7-2 | CASSSGRGGLVQYF
TRBJ2-7 | TRBV29-1 | CSVGSGSYEQYF
TRBJ2-1 | TRBV29-1 | CSVVGGKRFNEQFF
TRBJ2-7 | TRBV6-5 | CASSDPGQVPYEQYF
TRBJ2-3 | TRBV7-2 | CASSQAQGIRRGDTQYF
TRBJ2-1 | TRBV19 | CASSILGTRRVNEQFF
TRBJ2-7 | TRBV5-6 | CASSLRGGSHEQYF
TRBJ2-7 | TRBV4-1 | CASSPQSREAYEQYF
TRBJ2-1 | TRBV11-3 | CASSSPDRGVNEQFF
TRBJ1-2 | TRBV19 | CASRGDRGINYGYTF